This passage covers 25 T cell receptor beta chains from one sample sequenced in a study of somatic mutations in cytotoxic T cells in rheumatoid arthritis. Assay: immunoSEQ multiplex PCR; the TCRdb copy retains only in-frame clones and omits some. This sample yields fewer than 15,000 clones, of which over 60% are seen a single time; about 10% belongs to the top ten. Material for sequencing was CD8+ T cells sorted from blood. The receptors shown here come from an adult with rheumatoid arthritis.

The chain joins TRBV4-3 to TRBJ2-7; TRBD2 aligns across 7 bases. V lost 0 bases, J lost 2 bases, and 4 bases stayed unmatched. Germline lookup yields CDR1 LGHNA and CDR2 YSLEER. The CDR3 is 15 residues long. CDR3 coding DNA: TGCGCCAGCAGCCAAGATCACGGACTAGCCTACGAGCAGTACTTC. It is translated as CASSQDHGLAYEQYF.

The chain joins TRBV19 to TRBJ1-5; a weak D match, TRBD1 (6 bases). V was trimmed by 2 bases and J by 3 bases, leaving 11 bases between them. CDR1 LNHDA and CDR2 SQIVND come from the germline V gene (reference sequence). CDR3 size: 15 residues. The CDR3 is CASSITGSINQPQHF. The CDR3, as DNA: TGTGCCAGTAGTATAACAGGGTCAATCAATCAGCCCCAGCATTTT. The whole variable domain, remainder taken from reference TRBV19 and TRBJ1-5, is DGGITQSPKYLFRKEGQNVTLSCEQNLNHDAMYWYRQDPGQGLRLIYYSQIVNDFQKGDIAEGYSVSREKKESFPLTVTSAQKNPTAFYLCASSITGSINQPQHFGDGTRLSIL.

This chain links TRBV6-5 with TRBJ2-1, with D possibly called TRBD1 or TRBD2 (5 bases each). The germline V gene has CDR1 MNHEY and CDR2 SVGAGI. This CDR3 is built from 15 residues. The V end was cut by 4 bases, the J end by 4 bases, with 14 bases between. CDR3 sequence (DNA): TGTGCCAGCAGTTTATACACCGGGGCATACAATGAGCAGTTCTTC. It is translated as CASSLYTGAYNEQFF.

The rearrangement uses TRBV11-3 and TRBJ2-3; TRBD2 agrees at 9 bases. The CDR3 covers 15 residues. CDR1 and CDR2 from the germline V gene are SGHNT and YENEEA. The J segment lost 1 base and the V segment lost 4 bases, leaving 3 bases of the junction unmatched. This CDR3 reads CASSSRLAGTDTQYF. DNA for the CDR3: TGTGCCAGCAGCTCCAGACTAGCGGGCACAGATACGCAGTATTTT.

CDR3 in amino acids: CASTKPPYEQYF. The CDR3 DNA sequence: TGTGCCAGCACCAAACCCCCCTACGAGCAGTACTTC. The V gene is TRBV6-5, the J gene TRBJ2-7; D is unresolved. The CDR3 has 12 residues. Germline values: CDR1 MNHEY, CDR2 SVGAGI. The V and J ends lost 7 bases and 2 bases respectively, with 9 bases between them.

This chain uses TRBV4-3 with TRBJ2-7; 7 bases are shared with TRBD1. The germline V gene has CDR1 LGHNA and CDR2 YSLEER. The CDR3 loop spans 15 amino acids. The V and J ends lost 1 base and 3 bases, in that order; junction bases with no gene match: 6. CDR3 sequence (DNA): TGCGCCAGCAGCCAAGCCGGGACAGCAAACTACGAGCAGTACTTC. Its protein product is CASSQAGTANYEQYF.

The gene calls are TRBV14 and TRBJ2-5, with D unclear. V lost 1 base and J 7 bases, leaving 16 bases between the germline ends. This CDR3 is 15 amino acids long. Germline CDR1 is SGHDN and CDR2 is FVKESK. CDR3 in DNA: TGTGCCAGCAGCCAAGTAGAATCCCCTATGGGGACCCAGTACTTC. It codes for CASSQVESPMGTQYF.

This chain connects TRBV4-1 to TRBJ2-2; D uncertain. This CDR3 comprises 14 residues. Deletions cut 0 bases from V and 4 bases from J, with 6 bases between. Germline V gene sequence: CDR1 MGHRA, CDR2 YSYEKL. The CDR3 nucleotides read TGCGCCAGCAGCCAAGATGAATTCACCGGGGAGCTGTTTTTT. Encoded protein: CASSQDEFTGELFF.

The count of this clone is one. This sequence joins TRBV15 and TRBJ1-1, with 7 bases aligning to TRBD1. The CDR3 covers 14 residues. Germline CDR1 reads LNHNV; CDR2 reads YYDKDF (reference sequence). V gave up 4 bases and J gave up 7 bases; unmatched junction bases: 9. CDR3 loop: CATSTDRLGLEAFF. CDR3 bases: TGTGCCACCAGCACGGACAGGCTTGGTCTTGAAGCTTTCTTT.

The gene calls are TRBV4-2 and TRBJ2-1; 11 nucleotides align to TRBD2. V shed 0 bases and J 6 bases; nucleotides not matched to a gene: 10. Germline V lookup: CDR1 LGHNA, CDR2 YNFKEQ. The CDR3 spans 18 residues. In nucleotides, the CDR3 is TGTGCCAGCAGCCAAGATAATCTACTAGCGGGGGCCCTCAATGAGCAGTTCTTC. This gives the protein CASSQDNLLAGALNEQFF.

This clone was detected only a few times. The chain's CDR3 is CASSPGPYEQYF. As DNA, the CDR3 is TGTGCCAGCAGCCCTGGACCCTACGAGCAGTACTTC. The genes are TRBV11-1 and TRBJ2-7; D not resolved. This CDR3 contains 12 residues. The V and J ends lost 5 bases and 2 bases respectively, with 7 bases between them. Germline CDR1 SGHAT, CDR2 FQDESV (reference sequence).

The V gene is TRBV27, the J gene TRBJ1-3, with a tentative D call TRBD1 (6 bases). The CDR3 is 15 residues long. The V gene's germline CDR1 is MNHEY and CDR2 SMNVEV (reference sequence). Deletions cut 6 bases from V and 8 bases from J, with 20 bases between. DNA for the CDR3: TGTGCCAGCAGCATTGACAGGAACTCCTGGGACACCATATATTTT. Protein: CASSIDRNSWDTIYF.

The CDR3 reads CASSSTGFGTEAFF. The CDR3 DNA is TGTGCCAGCAGCTCTACAGGGTTTGGAACTGAAGCTTTCTTT. The rearrangement joins TRBV5-6 to TRBJ1-1; D might be TRBD1 (6 bases). Germline CDR1 is SGHDT and CDR2 is YYEEEE. The V gene lost 3 bases and the J gene lost 5 bases, with 14 bases spanning the gap. CDR3 length equals 14 residues.

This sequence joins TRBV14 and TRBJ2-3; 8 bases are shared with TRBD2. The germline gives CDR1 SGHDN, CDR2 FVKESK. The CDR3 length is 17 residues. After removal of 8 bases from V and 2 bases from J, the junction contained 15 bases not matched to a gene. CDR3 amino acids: CASQSARGGRVTDTQYF. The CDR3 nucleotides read TGTGCCAGCCAATCGGCACGGGGGGGCCGGGTCACAGATACGCAGTATTTT.

This chain's CDR3 is CASSLAGAGDEQFF. The CDR3 DNA follows: TGTGCCAGCAGCTTAGCTGGGGCCGGGGATGAGCAGTTCTTC. V usage is TRBV7-2 and J usage is TRBJ2-1; either TRBD1 or TRBD2 may fit D (5 bases each). The CDR3 length is 14 residues. The germline V and J ends were trimmed by 0 bases and 8 bases, with 11 bases remaining between them. Per germline, CDR1 SGHTA and CDR2 FQGNSA.

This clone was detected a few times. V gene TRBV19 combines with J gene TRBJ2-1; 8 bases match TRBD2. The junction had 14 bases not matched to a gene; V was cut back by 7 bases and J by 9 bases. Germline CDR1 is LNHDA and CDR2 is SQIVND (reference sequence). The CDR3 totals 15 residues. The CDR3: CASTETSEKRGEQFF. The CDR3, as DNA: TGTGCCAGTACCGAGACTAGCGAGAAAAGGGGTGAGCAGTTCTTC.

Here the CDR3 DNA reads TGTGCCAGCAGCGTGAGCGGGGGGGGGTCCTACAATGAGCAGTTCTTC. It is translated as CASSVSGGGSYNEQFF. The chain joins TRBV9 to TRBJ2-1, with TRBD2 matching 10 bases. Germline CDR1 and CDR2: SGDLS and YYNGEE. The CDR3 contains 16 residues. V shed 2 bases and J 1 base; nucleotides not matched to a gene: 3.

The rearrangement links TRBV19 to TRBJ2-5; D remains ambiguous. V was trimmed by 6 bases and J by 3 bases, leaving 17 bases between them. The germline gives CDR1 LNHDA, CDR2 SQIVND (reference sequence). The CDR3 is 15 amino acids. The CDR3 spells CASSIGAVSEETQYF. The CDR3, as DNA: TGTGCCAGTAGCATCGGAGCTGTTTCTGAAGAGACCCAGTACTTC.

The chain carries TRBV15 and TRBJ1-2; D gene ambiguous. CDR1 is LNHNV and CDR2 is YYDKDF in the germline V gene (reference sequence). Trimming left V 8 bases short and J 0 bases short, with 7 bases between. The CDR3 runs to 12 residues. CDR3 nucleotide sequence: TGTGCCACCTCCAGAGCTAACTATGGCTACACCTTC. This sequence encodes CATSRANYGYTF.

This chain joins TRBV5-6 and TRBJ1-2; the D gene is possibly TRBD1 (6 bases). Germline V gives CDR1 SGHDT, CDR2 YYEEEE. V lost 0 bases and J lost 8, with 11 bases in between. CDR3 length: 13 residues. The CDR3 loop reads CASSLGGAPGYTF. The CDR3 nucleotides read TGTGCCAGCAGCTTGGGGGGGGCGCCGGGCTACACCTTC.

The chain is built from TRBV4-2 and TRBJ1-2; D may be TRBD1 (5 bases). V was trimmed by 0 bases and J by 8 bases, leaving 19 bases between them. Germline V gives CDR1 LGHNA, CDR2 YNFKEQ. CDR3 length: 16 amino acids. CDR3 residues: CASSQDPGTGGGGYTF. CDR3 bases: TGTGCCAGCAGCCAAGATCCTGGGACGGGGGGAGGAGGCTACACCTTC.

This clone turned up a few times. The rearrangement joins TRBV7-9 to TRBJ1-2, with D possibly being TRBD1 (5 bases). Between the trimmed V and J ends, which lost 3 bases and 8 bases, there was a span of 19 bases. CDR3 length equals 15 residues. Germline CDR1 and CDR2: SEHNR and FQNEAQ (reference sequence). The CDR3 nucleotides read TGTGCCAGCAGCTTCGGAGAAGGTGGTACAGGCGGCTACACCTTC. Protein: CASSFGEGGTGGYTF.

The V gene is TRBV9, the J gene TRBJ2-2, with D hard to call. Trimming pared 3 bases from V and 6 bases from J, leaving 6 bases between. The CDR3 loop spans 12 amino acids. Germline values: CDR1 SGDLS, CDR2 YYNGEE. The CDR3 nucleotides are TGTGCCAGCAGCGCCCAATCCGGGGAGCTGTTTTTT. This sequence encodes CASSAQSGELFF.

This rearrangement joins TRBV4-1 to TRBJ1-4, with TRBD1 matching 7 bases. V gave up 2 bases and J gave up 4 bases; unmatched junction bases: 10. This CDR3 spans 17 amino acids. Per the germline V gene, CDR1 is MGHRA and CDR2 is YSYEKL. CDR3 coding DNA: TGCGCCAGCAGCCAATCTGTCGGACAGGATTTTAATGAAAAACTGTTTTTT. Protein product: CASSQSVGQDFNEKLFF.

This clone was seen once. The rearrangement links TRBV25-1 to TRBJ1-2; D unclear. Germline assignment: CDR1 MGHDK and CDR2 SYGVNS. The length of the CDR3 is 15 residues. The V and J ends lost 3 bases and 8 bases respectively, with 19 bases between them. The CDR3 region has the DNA TGTGCCAGCAGTGATTCCGTCCTTGGAGCGGAAGGCTACACCTTC. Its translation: CASSDSVLGAEGYTF.